Sequencing of this TCR beta chain was carried out in a study of blood T cell repertoires in COVID-19. About this clone itself: The junction departs from the called germline gene at one end, perhaps through a read error.

Profiled with immunoSEQ multiplex PCR; TCRdb holds only in-frame clones, not every one. The sample gives about 290,000 clones, just over 85% of which show up once; less than 3% is in the top ten. The clonotype was recovered from a woman aged 30 to 39 with active or convalescent COVID-19. The sequencing input was peripheral blood.

The CDR3 region has the DNA TGTGCTAGCAGCTGGGCTAGCGGGGGGGCAAACACCGGGGAGCTGTTTTTT. Its translation is CASSWASGGANTGELFF. The chain couples TRBV7-7 to TRBJ2-2; 12 nucleotides align to TRBD2. The CDR3 is 17 amino acids. The V gene's germline CDR1 is SSHAT and CDR2 FNYEAQ (reference sequence). Using reference TRBV7-7 and TRBJ2-2 for the parts outside the CDR3, the full variable domain is GAGVSQSPRYKVTKRGQDVTLRCDPISSHATLYWYQQALGQGPEFLTYFNYEAQPDKSGLPSDRFSAERPEGSISTLTIQRTEQRDSAMYRCASSWASGGANTGELFFGEGSRLTVL.